These 21 T cell receptor beta chains originate from one sample sequenced in a study of cytomegalovirus exposure and HLA in healthy donors (dated by TCRdb to 2016 to 2017). The library was built by means of the immunoSEQ multiplex PCR assay. For the multiplex PCR, a mixture combining 60 forward primers for TCR Vbeta segments and 13 reverse primers for TCR Jbeta segments was used. TCRdb holds this immuneACCESS table with in-frame rearrangements only. Some clones are missing; in checked studies, unresolved V genes explain under half, and the rest has no known cause. Counted in this sample were about 110,000 clones; more than 70% of them appeared once. The ten largest clonotypes hold 2.5% of the sample. The specimen was PBMCs. The source is a man between 35 and 55 years old in good health and CMV-seronegative.

This chain uses TRBV7-3 with TRBJ1-6; D unresolved. The CDR3 covers 14 residues. CDR1 and CDR2 (germline): SGHTA, FQGTGA. The V and J ends lost 0 bases and 7 bases respectively, with 7 bases between them. In DNA, the CDR3 is TGTGCCAGCAGCTTAACGTCGGAGAATTCACCCCTCCACTTT. It translates to CASSLTSENSPLHF.

The chain combines TRBV5-1 with TRBJ1-1; TRBD1 is a possible D gene (5 bases). Trimming cost V 0 bases and J 0 bases, with 6 bases left between them. CDR1 is SGHRS, CDR2 YFSETQ, per germline. The CDR3 sequence is 14 residues long. CDR3 protein: CASSLEGMNTEAFF. The DNA of the CDR3 is TGCGCCAGCAGCTTGGAGGGGATGAACACTGAAGCTTTCTTT. Filled out from reference TRBV5-1 and TRBJ1-1, the complete variable domain reads KAGVTQTPRYLIKTRGQQVTLSCSPISGHRSVSWYQQTPGQGLQFLFEYFSETQRNKGNFPGRFSGRQFSNSRSEMNVSTLELGDSALYLCASSLEGMNTEAFFGQGTRLTVV.

This clone was detected only a few times. V gene TRBV7-9 combines with J gene TRBJ2-7, with 8 positions matching TRBD2. Looked up from germline, CDR1 is SEHNR and CDR2 is FQNEAQ (reference sequence). The length of the CDR3 is 14 residues. J gave up 3 bases and V 1 base, and 2 bases lay outside the gene matches. The CDR3 spells CASSLDAGGYEQYF. CDR3 DNA: TGTGCCAGCAGCTTAGATGCGGGGGGCTACGAGCAGTACTTC.

The chain links TRBV11-2 to TRBJ2-5, with a weak D call TRBD1 (6 bases). V lost 5 bases and J 3 bases, leaving 13 bases between the germline ends. The CDR3 has 14 amino acids. Germline V gene lookup returns CDR1 SGHAT and CDR2 FQNNGV. The CDR3 spells CASSSGQLEETQYF. As DNA, the CDR3 is TGTGCCAGCAGCAGCGGACAGTTAGAAGAGACCCAGTACTTC.

This clone showed up just once. The chain recombines TRBV6-1 with TRBJ2-3; 9 positions match TRBD2. The germline gives CDR1 MNHNS, CDR2 SASEGT. The junction had 5 bases not matched to a gene; V was cut back by 0 bases and J by 7 bases. CDR3 length equals 15 residues. The CDR3 loop is CASSEAAGGPHTQYF. In DNA, the CDR3 is TGTGCCAGCAGTGAAGCGGCGGGGGGGCCGCATACGCAGTATTTT.

The chain is built from TRBV6-5 and TRBJ2-7; D might be TRBD1 (5 bases). This CDR3 has 15 residues. V gave up 0 bases and J gave up 1 base, with 10 bases separating them. Germline V lookup: CDR1 MNHEY, CDR2 SVGAGI. The CDR3 here is CASSYSLQGSYEQYF. In nucleotides, the CDR3 is TGTGCCAGCAGTTACTCGCTGCAGGGATCCTACGAGCAGTACTTC.

The J gene is TRBJ1-2, the V gene TRBV5-6, with D possibly being TRBD1 (5 bases). CDR3 length equals 15 residues. V was trimmed by 3 bases and J by 2 bases, leaving 14 bases between them. Germline CDR1 is SGHDT and CDR2 is YYEEEE. The CDR3 DNA reads TGTGCCAGCAGCTGGGGCCCGACAGAAAACTATGGCTACACCTTC. Translating it yields CASSWGPTENYGYTF. Filled out from reference TRBV5-6 and TRBJ1-2, the complete variable domain reads DAGVTQSPTHLIKTRGQQVTLRCSPKSGHDTVSWYQQALGQGPQFIFQYYEEEERQRGNFPDRFSGHQFPNYSSELNVNALLLGDSALYLCASSWGPTENYGYTFGSGTRLTVV.

The chain recombines TRBV7-2 with TRBJ2-7; TRBD2 aligns across 10 bases. This CDR3 comprises 15 residues. With 5 bases clipped from V and 4 bases from J, the junction kept 8 bases outside the gene matches. Germline V CDR1 and CDR2: SGHTA, FQGNSA. Written as DNA, the CDR3 is TGTGCCAGCAGCACGAGCGGGGGGGCCCCATACGAGCAGTACTTC. Residues: CASSTSGGAPYEQYF.

This chain connects TRBV7-5 to TRBJ2-7; the table calls TRBD1, which could not be checked here. TRBV7-5 is listed as a pseudogene. The CDR3 sequence is 15 residues long. The CDR3 bases are TGTGCCAGAGCGTGGACAGGGGGCTTGGTAAACGAGCAGTACTTC. Translation gives CARAWTGGLVNEQYF.

This chain uses TRBV7-9 with TRBJ1-3; the D gene is possibly TRBD1 (6 bases). CDR3 length: 14 amino acids. The V end lost 2 bases, the J end lost 8 bases, and 13 bases lay between the germline ends. Germline V gene data show CDR1 as SEHNR and CDR2 as FQNEAQ (reference sequence). CDR3 loop: CASSLLVEGDTIYF. CDR3 sequence (DNA): TGTGCCAGCAGCTTATTGGTCGAGGGGGACACCATATATTTT.

This rearrangement joins TRBV6-5 to TRBJ2-7; TRBD2 might be the D (6 bases). CDR1 is MNHEY, CDR2 SVGAGI, per germline. The CDR3 runs 14 residues. Trimming cost V 2 bases and J 2 bases, with 10 bases left between them. Here the CDR3 DNA reads TGTGCCAGCAGTTACGGGACTGCCACCTACGAGCAGTACTTC. Protein product: CASSYGTATYEQYF.

The chain carries TRBV6-6 and TRBJ2-7; TRBD2 might be the D (6 bases). Trimming took off 3 bases at V and 3 bases at J, with 12 bases between the two ends. The CDR3 loop spans 14 amino acids. Looked up from germline, CDR1 is MNHNY and CDR2 is SVGAGI (reference sequence). CDR3 region: CASSYGRDFYEQYF. The CDR3 DNA follows: TGTGCCAGCAGTTATGGCAGGGACTTCTACGAGCAGTACTTC.

This chain links TRBV25-1 with TRBJ1-1; possibly TRBD1 for D (5 bases). In germline, CDR1 is MGHDK, CDR2 SYGVNS. This CDR3 region has 14 residues. Trimming took 4 bases from V and 1 from J, leaving 10 bases between them. DNA for the CDR3: TGTGCCAGCAGTGCCATGGGGGGGAACACTGAAGCTTTCTTT. Encoded protein: CASSAMGGNTEAFF.

Of note for this clone: The identical CDR3 is also encoded by other nucleotide sequences in the sample. This rearrangement joins TRBV19 to TRBJ1-5; D is perhaps TRBD1 (5 bases). Trimming removed 1 base from V and 0 bases from J, with 7 bases in between. The CDR3 sequence is 15 residues long. Germline CDR1 reads LNHDA; CDR2 reads SQIVND (reference sequence). In DNA, the CDR3 is TGTGCCAGTAGTATAGGGGGGGGTAGCAATCAGCCCCAGCATTTT. Its protein product is CASSIGGGSNQPQHF.

This rearrangement joins TRBV11-1 to TRBJ2-7; TRBD2 might be the D (6 bases). The CDR3 totals 16 residues. With 8 bases removed from V and 3 bases from J, the gap between germline ends came to 23 bases. Germline-derived CDR1 and CDR2 are SGHAT and FQDESV (reference sequence). Here the CDR3 DNA reads TGTGCCAGCGCCGGGGGAAGACAGTCTACCATCTACGAGCAGTACTTC. Translation gives CASAGGRQSTIYEQYF.

This clone was seen only once. The J gene is TRBJ1-2, the V gene TRBV5-6; D is uncertain. The V gene lost 0 bases and the J gene lost 4 bases, with 10 bases spanning the gap. The germline V gene has CDR1 SGHDT and CDR2 YYEEEE. The CDR3 is 14 amino acids. The CDR3 DNA is TGTGCCAGCAGCTTGGGAGGGCTTGGCTATGGCTACACCTTC. This encodes CASSLGGLGYGYTF.

The V call is TRBV15, the J call TRBJ2-7; no clear D. From germline, CDR1 is LNHNV and CDR2 YYDKDF (reference sequence). The CDR3 loop spans 14 amino acids. V lost 0 bases to trimming and J lost 4 bases, with 10 bases between them. The CDR3 bases are TGTGCCACCAGCAGAGAGTACAGCTCATACGAGCAGTACTTC. Translated: CATSREYSSYEQYF.

The chain combines TRBV29-1 with TRBJ2-3; 11 bases are a match to TRBD2. V lost 3 bases, J lost 1 base, and 6 bases stayed unmatched. Germline CDR1 is SQVTM and CDR2 is ANQGSEA. The length of the CDR3 is 16 residues. CDR3 amino acids: CSVDGSGGGGTDTQYF. For the CDR3, the DNA is TGCAGCGTTGATGGTAGCGGGGGGGGTGGCACAGATACGCAGTATTTT.

The chain recombines TRBV7-9 with TRBJ1-4; a possible D gene is TRBD1 (5 bases). V lost 5 bases and J 2 bases, leaving 9 bases between the germline ends. The CDR3 is made up of 14 amino acids. The germline CDR1 and CDR2 sequences are SEHNR and FQNEAQ (reference sequence). Written as DNA, the CDR3 is TGTGCCAGCAGCGCATCAGGGACTAATGAAAAACTGTTTTTT. It yields the protein CASSASGTNEKLFF.

This chain uses TRBV27 with TRBJ2-5; 9 nucleotides line up with TRBD2. Germline-derived CDR1 and CDR2 are MNHEY and SMNVEV (reference sequence). J was trimmed by 1 base and V by 5 bases; bases with no gene match: 11. The CDR3 covers 17 residues. The CDR3 region is CASSPRVIAGVQETQYF. In nucleotides, the CDR3 is TGTGCCAGCAGTCCCCGAGTGATAGCGGGGGTCCAAGAGACCCAGTACTTC.

This clone was counted only a few times. This chain connects TRBV10-3 to TRBJ1-2; 7 bases are shared with TRBD1. The CDR3 length is 13 residues. Germline V gives CDR1 ENHRY, CDR2 SYGVKD. The J segment lost 7 bases and the V segment lost 6 bases, leaving 8 bases of the junction unmatched. The CDR3 protein is CAIRATGEGGYTF. The CDR3 nucleotides read TGTGCCATCAGGGCAACAGGGGAAGGTGGCTACACCTTC.